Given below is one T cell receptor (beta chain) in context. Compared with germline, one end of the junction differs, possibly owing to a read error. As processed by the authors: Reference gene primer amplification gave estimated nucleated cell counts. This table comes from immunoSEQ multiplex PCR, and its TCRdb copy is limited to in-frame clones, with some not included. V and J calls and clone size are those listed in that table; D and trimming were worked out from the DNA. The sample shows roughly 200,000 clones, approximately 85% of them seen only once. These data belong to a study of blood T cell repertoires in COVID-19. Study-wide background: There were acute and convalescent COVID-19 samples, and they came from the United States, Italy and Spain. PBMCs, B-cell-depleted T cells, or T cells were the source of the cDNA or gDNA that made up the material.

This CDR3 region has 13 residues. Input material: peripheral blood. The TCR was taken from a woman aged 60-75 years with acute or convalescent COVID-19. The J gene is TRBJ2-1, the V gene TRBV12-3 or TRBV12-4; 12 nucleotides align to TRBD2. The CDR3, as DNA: TGTGCCAGCAGTTTAGAGCTAGCGGGAGGGCGGGTCTTC. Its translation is CASSLELAGGRVF.